This record concerns one T cell receptor (beta chain) sequence. This specimen comes from a study of T cells in Graves' hyperthyroidism and ophthalmopathy. Trimming at V came to 5 bases and at J to 1 base, leaving 13 bases not matched to a gene. This CDR3 has 18 amino acids. The V gene's germline CDR1 is MDHEN and CDR2 SYDVKM. Amplification of TCR beta CDR3 regions used RNA as the template. Researchers ran a first-round RT-PCR on the TCR CDR3 using the HTBI primer set. TCRdb analysed the multiplex PCR reads with MiXCR anew, one entry per CDR3 protein. Among 350,000 to 500,000 distinct CDR3 sequences listed, approximately 14% were seen once.

This sequence originates from a woman under 30 with Graves' hyperthyroidism. The chain recombines TRBV28 with TRBJ2-2, with 7 positions matching TRBD2. The specimen sequenced was blood. The CDR3 loop is CASSVGAAGVWNTGELFF. CDR3 nucleotide sequence: TGTGCCAGCAGTGTCGGCGCGGCGGGAGTGTGGAACACCGGGGAGCTGTTTTTT.